What follows describes a single T cell receptor (beta chain). Its antigen has not been determined. Base-call qualities are not available, and no considerably larger clone is one nucleotide away. Reading from cysteine to phenylalanine, the CDR3 counts 14 amino acids. The DNA shown is the 42-base CDR3, in frame from base 1. V ends up 2 bases short and J 4 bases short, with an unmatched junction base count of 5. CDR1 and CDR2 are read off the germline V gene (reference sequence) as GTSNPN and SVGIG. The CDR3 regions of human TCRbeta chains were subjected to immunosequencing. The paper's processing steps were these. Repertoire TCRs were matched against a reference library of SARS-CoV-2-specific TCRs generated with the MIRA antigen-specificity platform. Breadth meant the fraction of unique TCRs that were SARS-CoV-2-associated, whereas depth meant the fraction of total T cells that were SARS-CoV-2-associated. Each spike-specific TCR was assigned to its reactive spike region and to a CD4 or CD8 class using the MIRA data. Log10-transformed breadth and depth values were compared by one-way ANOVA with Sidak's multiple comparisons tests. The clones in this table, taken by TCRdb from immuneACCESS, are in-frame only. Not every clone is retained; where verified, under half of the shortfall comes from an unresolved V gene, and the cause of the rest is unknown. V, J and clone size derive from that table, while D and trimming were established from the DNA sequence. The sample records 130,000 to 150,000 clones, 82% of which are singletons. The top ten clones comprise 3.5% to 5% of the sample.

This sample was taken from a study of T cell responses to AZD1222 COVID-19 vaccine (dated by TCRdb to about 2021). Some background on the complete study: A total of about 230 trial participants underwent TCR sequencing, of whom 200 to 220 received two doses of AZD1222 and about 26 received two doses of the MenACWY control vaccine. Trial participants were enrolled by age into 18-55, 56-69 and 70-plus year subgroups, with about 150, 27 and 61 TCR-sequenced participants respectively.

General findings and caveats noted by the study authors: Participants were mostly white British, with more females than males. The authors suggested clonal diversity may have been underestimated. In the small 56-69-year group, the increase in depth fell short of significance, most likely because of low power. A significant rise in spike-specific TCR breadth and depth was observed after two AZD1222 doses relative to day 0 and relative to MenACWY recipients. Because no day 14 peak-response samples were available, repertoires were characterized only after the peak T cell response. Epitopes outside the regions mutated in the B.1.351 and B.1.1.7 variants were reportedly recognized by nearly half of the unique spike-specific TCRs. Only five to seven AZD1222 recipients were SARS-CoV-2 seropositive at baseline, limiting conclusions about previously exposed vaccinees. The whole spike protein was spanned by vaccine-associated CD4 TCRs, and dominant responses were seen in regions 160-218 and 743-854.

The time point label, as the study defines it: baseline before first vaccination. The treatment or condition label for this specimen denotes: meningococcal conjugate vaccine given as trial control. Samples from vaccinated people were obtained from the UK trials COV001 and COV002, which included a single-blind randomized controlled phase 2/3 trial of AZD1222 (ChAdOx1 nCoV-19) in healthy adults. For TCRbeta chain sequencing, PBMC samples were collected from trial participants at day 0 and at day 28 after the second dose. Recombination joined TRBV30 with TRBJ2-5, with TRBD1 identical over 9 junction bases. The receptor was derived from an adult in good health. Material: peripheral blood, obtained on day 0 of MenACWY control vaccination. For the CDR3, the sequence is CAWSLQGAGETQYF. The DNA sequence follows: TGTGCCTGGAGTCTACAGGGGGCCGGAGAGACCCAGTACTTC.